Below are 8 T cell receptor beta chains sequenced from a single sample in a study of beta chain features in type 1 diabetes. Sequenced material consisted of expressed TCRB transcripts (all of the isolated RNA was reverse transcribed). Assay: immunoSEQ multiplex PCR; the TCRdb copy retains only in-frame clones and omits some. The sample gives under 200,000 clones, 7.5% to 9.5% of which show up once; around 2.5% is in the top ten. What was sequenced was central memory CD4+ T cells from blood. These receptor sequences come from a woman younger than 35 in good health.

A few counts support this clone. The chain is built from TRBV7-2 and TRBJ2-3, with a weak D call TRBD1 (6 bases). Germline lookup yields CDR1 SGHTA and CDR2 FQGNSA. With 5 bases removed from V and 11 bases from J, the gap between germline ends came to 20 bases. There are 14 residues in the CDR3. This chain's CDR3 is CASSPGAGTSEQYF. The CDR3 region has the DNA TGTGCCAGCAGCCCCGGGGCCGGGACATCCGAGCAGTATTTT.

This clone came up a few times. This sample also contains other DNA sequences that code for the same CDR3. This chain connects TRBV11-2 to TRBJ1-2; weak D call: TRBD1 (5 bases). The CDR3 extends over 13 amino acids. Germline CDR1 is SGHAT and CDR2 is FQNNGV. Trimming took 3 bases from V and 1 from J, leaving 6 bases between them. DNA for the CDR3: TGTGCCAGCAGCTTGACAGTTAACTATGGCTACACCTTC. Residues: CASSLTVNYGYTF.

This clone was picked up a small number of times. The chain employs TRBV6-4 and TRBJ2-4; 8 bases align to TRBD2. Germline V CDR1 and CDR2: MRHNA, SNTAGT. This CDR3 is 13 amino acids long. V gave up 3 bases and J gave up 7 bases; unmatched junction bases: 2. The CDR3 spells CASSEGGRNIQYF. The CDR3 nucleotides are TGTGCCAGCAGTGAGGGCGGGAGGAACATTCAGTACTTC.

The chain combines TRBV19 with TRBJ1-2; D remains ambiguous. Trimming took 4 bases from V and 0 from J, leaving 15 bases between them. Germline V gene data show CDR1 as LNHDA and CDR2 as SQIVND (reference sequence). This CDR3 has 16 residues. The CDR3 region has the DNA TGTGCCAGTAGTACGATCCCCCTCCCGGCTAACTATGGCTACACCTTC. Amino acid sequence: CASSTIPLPANYGYTF. The whole variable domain, filled in from reference TRBV19 and TRBJ1-2, reads DGGITQSPKYLFRKEGQNVTLSCEQNLNHDAMYWYRQDPGQGLRLIYYSQIVNDFQKGDIAEGYSVSREKKESFPLTVTSAQKNPTAFYLCASSTIPLPANYGYTFGSGTRLTVV.

A few counts support this clone. This CDR3 is CSVAGTSGGFNEQFF. In DNA, the CDR3 is TGCAGCGTTGCAGGGACTAGCGGGGGTTTTAATGAGCAGTTCTTC. This sequence joins TRBV29-1 and TRBJ2-1; 14 nucleotides agree with TRBD2. The CDR3 loop spans 15 amino acids. The germline CDR1 and CDR2 sequences are SQVTM and ANQGSEA. V lost 4 bases and J lost 7; bases outside the gene matches: 6.

This clone was counted only a few times. The V and J genes are TRBV19 and TRBJ2-2; 9 bases align to TRBD2. Germline assignment: CDR1 LNHDA and CDR2 SQIVND (reference sequence). The CDR3 is 17 amino acids. After removal of 3 bases from V and 2 bases from J, the junction contained 7 bases not matched to a gene. CDR3 region: CASSMRSSGINTGELFF. The CDR3 DNA is TGTGCCAGTAGTATGAGATCTAGCGGGATTAACACCGGGGAGCTGTTTTTT.

Only a few counts were recorded for this clone. V gene TRBV7-8 combines with J gene TRBJ2-5; D remains unclear. Germline CDR1 is SGHVS and CDR2 is FQNEAQ. V was shortened by 5 bases and J by 2 bases, with 6 bases between the two germline ends. The CDR3 is made up of 12 amino acids. CDR3 DNA sequence: TGTGCCAGCAGCCACGAGCAAGAGACCCAGTACTTC. Translated: CASSHEQETQYF.

The chain joins TRBV9 to TRBJ2-7, with 7 nucleotides matching TRBD1. CDR3 length: 15 amino acids. Germline CDR1 reads SGDLS; CDR2 reads YYNGEE. J lost 0 bases, V lost 0 bases, and 3 bases had no gene match. The CDR3 DNA reads as TGTGCCAGCAGCGTAGAGGCAGGGGGCTCCTACGAGCAGTACTTC. This gives the protein CASSVEAGGSYEQYF.